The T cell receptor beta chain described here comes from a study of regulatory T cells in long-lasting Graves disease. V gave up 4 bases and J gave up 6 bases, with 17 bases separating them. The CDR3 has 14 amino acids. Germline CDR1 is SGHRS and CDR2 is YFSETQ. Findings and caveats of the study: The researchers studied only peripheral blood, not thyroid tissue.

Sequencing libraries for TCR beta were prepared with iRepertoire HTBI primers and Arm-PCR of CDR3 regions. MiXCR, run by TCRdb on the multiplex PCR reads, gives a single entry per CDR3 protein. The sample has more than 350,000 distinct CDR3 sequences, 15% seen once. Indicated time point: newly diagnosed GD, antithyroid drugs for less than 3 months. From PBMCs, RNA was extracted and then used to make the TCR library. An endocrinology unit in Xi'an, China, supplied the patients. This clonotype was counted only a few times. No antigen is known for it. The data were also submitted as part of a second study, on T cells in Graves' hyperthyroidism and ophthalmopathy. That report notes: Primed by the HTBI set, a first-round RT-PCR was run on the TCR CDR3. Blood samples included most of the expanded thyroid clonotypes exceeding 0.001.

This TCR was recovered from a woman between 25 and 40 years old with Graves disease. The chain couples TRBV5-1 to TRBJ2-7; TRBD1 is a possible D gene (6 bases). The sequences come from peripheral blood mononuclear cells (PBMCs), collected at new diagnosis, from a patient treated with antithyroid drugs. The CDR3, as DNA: TGCGCCAGCAGCGTGGACAGCCCCGGGTCCGAGCAGTACTTC. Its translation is CASSVDSPGSEQYF.